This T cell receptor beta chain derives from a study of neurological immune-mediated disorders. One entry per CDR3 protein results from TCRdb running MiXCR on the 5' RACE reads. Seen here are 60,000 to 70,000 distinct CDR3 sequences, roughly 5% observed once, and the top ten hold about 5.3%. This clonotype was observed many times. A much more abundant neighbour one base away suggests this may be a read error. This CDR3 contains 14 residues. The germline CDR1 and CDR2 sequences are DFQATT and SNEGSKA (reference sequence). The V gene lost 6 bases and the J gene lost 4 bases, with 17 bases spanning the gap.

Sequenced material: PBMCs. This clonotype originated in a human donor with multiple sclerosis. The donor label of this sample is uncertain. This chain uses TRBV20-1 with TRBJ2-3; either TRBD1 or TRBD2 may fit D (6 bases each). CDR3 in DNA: TGCAGTGCCCAGCAAGGGGGGCACGCAGATACGCAGTATTTT. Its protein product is CSAQQGGHADTQYF.